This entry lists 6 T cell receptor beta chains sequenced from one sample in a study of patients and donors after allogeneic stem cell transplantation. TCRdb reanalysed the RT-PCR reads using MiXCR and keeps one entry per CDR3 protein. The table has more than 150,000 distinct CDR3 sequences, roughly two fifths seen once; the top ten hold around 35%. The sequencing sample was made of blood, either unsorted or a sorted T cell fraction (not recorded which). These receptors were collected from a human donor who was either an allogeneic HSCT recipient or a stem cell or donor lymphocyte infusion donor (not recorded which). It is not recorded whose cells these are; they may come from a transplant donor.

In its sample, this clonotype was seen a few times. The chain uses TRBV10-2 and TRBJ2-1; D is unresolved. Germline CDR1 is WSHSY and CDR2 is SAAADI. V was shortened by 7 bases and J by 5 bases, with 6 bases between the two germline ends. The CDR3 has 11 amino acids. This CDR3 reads CASTLDNEQFF. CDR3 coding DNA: TGCGCCAGCACCCTAGACAATGAGCAGTTCTTC.

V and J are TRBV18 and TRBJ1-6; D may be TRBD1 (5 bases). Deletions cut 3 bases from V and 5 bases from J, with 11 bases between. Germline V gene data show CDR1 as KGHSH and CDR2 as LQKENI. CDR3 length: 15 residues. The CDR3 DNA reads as TGTGCCAGCTCACCTAGGACACTGGATAATTCACCCCTCCACTTT. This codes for CASSPRTLDNSPLHF.

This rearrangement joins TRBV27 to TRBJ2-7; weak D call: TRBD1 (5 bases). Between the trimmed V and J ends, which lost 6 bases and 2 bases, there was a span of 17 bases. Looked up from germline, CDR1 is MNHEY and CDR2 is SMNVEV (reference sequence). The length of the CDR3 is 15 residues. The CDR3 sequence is CASSRRTGIPYEQYF. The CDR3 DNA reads TGTGCCAGCAGCCGTCGAACAGGAATACCCTACGAGCAGTACTTC.

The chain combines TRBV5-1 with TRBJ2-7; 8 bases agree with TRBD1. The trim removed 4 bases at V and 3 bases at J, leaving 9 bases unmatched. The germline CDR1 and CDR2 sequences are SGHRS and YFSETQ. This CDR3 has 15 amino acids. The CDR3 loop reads CASSPRWGQDYEQYF. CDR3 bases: TGCGCCAGCAGCCCCCGGTGGGGACAGGACTACGAGCAGTACTTC.

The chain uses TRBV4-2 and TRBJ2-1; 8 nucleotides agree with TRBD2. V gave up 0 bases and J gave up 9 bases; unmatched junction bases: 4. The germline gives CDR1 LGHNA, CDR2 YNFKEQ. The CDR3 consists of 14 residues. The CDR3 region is CASSQDGTSGEQFF. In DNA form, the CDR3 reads TGTGCCAGCAGCCAAGATGGGACTAGTGGTGAGCAGTTCTTC.

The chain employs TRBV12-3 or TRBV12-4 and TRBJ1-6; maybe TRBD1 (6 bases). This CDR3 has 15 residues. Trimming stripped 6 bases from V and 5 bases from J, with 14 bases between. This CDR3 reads CASSSGTSDNSPLHF. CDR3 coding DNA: TGTGCCAGCAGCTCAGGGACATCGGATAATTCACCCCTCCACTTT.